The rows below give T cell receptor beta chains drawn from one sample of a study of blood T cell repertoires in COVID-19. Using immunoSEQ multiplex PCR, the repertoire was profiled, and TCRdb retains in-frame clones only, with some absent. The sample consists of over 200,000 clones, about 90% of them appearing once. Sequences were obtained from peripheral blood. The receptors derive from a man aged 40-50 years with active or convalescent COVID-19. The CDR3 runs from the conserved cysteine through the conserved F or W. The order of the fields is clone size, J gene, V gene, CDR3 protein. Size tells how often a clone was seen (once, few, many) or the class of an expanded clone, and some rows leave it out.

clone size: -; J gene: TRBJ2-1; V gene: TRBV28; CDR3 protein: CASSRTGGSNEQFF
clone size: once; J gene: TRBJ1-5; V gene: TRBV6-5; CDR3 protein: CASRSRQHNQPQHF
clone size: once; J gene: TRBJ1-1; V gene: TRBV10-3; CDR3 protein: CAISGRQGADTEAFF
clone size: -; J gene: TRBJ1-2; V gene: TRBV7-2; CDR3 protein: CASSQMRVGYTF
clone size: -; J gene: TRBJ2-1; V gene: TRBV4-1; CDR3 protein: CASSQGRTSGVIHEQFF
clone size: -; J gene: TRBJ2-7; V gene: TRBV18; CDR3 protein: CASSPPGQGSYEQYF
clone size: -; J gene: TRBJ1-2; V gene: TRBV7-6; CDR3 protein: CASSLEAGWNNGYTF
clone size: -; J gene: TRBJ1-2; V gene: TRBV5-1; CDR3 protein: CASRTGDGYTF
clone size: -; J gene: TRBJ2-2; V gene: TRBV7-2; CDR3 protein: CASSFSANTGELFF
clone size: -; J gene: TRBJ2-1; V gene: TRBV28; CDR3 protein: CATPRDRDEQFF
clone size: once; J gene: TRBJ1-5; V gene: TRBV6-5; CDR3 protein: CASSYFAGGDQPQHF
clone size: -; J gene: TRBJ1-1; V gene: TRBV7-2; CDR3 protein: CASKTRAGMNTEAFF
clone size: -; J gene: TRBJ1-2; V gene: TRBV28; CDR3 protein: CASRLRGSSGYTF
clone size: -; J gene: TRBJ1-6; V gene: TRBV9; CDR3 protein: CASSVRSGITYNSPLHF
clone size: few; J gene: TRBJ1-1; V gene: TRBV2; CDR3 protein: CASSFLQVNTEAFF
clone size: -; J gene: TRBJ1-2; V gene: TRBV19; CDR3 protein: CASSRQGNYGYTF
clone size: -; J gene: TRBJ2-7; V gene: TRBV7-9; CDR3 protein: CASSPTGVTYEQYF
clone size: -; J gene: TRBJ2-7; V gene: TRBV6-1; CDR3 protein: CASSARRQGALYEQYF
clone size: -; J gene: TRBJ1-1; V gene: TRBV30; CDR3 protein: CAWSRGQGETEAFF
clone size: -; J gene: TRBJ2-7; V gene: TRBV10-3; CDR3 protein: CAISEQTYEQYF
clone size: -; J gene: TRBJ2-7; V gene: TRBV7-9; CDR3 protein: CASSLVSRPEQYF
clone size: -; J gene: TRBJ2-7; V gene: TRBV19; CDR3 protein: CASSPGTSAYEQYF
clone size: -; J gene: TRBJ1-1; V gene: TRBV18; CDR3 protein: CASSPGSNTEAFF
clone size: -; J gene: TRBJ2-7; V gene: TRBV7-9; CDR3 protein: CASSLALGQGSYEQYF
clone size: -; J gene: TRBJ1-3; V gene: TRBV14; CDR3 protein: CASSQSGTTGNTIYF
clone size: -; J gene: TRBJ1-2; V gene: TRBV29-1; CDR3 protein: CSVERTGGLGYTF
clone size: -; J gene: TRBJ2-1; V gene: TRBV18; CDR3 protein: CASSRGTGFIGIYNEQFF
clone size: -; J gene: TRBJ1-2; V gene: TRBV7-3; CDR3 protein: CASSPRSGGEYGYTF
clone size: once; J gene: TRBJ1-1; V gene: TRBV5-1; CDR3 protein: CASVAGGMNTEAFF
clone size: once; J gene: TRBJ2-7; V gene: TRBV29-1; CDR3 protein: CSVEKREEPYEQYF
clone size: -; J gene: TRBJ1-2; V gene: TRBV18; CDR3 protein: CASSPTADSRFGYTF
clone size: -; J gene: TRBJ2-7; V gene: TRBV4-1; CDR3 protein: CASSQARGYEQYF
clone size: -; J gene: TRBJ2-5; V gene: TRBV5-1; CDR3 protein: CASSLEGRGETQYF
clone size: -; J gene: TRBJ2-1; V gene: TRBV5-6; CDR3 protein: CASATTLGSRDRGTYEQFF
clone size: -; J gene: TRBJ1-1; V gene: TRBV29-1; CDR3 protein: CSPSVGTEAFF
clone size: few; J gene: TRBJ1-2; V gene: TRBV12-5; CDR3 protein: CASGTIQGYYGYTF
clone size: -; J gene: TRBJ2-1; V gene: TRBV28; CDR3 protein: CASSRQGLYNEQFF
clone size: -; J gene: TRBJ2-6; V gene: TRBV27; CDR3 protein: CASSWLPGGANVLTF
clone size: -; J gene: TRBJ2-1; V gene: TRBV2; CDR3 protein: CASSVDRGRRNEQFF
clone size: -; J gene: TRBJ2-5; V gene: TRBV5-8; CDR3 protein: CASSSSTGGLETQYF
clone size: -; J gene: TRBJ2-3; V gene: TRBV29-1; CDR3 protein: CSVEINVAGVIDTQYF
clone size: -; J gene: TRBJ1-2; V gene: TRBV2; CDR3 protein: CASSEGALLPVIF
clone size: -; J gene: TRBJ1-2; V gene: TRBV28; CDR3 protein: CASRPAPGQGIDGYTF
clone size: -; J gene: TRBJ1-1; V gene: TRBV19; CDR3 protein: CASSLTGIWYTEAFF
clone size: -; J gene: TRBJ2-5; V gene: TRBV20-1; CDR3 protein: CSASLQGRAQGETQYF
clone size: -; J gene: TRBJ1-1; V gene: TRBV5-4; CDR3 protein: CASSTGTGLNTEAFF